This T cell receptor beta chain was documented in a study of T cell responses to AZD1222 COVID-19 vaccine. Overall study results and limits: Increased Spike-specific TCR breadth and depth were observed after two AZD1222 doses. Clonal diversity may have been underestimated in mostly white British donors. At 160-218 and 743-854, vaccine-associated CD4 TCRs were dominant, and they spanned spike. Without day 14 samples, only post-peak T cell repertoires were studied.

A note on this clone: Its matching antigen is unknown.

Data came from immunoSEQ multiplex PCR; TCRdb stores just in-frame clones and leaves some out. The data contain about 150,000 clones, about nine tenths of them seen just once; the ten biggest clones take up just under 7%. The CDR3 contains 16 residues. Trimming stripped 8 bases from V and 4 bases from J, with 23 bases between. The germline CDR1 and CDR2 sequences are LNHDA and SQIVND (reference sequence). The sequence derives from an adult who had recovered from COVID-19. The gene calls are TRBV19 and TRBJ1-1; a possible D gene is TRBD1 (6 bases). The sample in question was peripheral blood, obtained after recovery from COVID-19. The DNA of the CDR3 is TGTGCCAGTGGACAGAACAGGGATAACTGGGGCACTGAAGCTTTCTTT. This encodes CASGQNRDNWGTEAFF.